This T cell receptor (beta chain) was captured by sequencing in a study of T cells in Graves' hyperthyroidism and ophthalmopathy. Template material for amplifying TCR beta CDR3 regions consisted of RNA transcripts. During a first-round RT-PCR of the TCR CDR3, the HTBI primer set was used. TCRdb itself ran the multiplex PCR reads through MiXCR, one entry per CDR3 protein. The sample includes about 360,000 distinct CDR3 sequences, about a fifth of them seen just once. Deletions cut 1 base from V and 5 bases from J, with 11 bases between. The CDR3 length is 14 residues. Germline CDR1 MNHNS, CDR2 SASEGT. Findings and caveats of the study: Separating ophthalmopathy from stable hyperthyroidism was achieved by a 13 V-J model.

This clonotype was seen ten or more times. What it recognizes is unknown. Specimen: blood. The rearrangement joins TRBV6-1 to TRBJ2-5; D is uncertain. The receptor comes from a woman aged 18-29 years with Graves' hyperthyroidism. CDR3 amino acids: CASSEVASRETQYF. The CDR3 region has the DNA TGTGCCAGCAGTGAAGTTGCCAGTCGGGAGACCCAGTACTTC.